Listed below are T cell receptor beta chains from one sample, sequenced in a study of neoadjuvant anti-PD-1 for oral cavity cancer. This table comes from immunoSEQ multiplex PCR, and its TCRdb copy is limited to in-frame clones, with some not included. The table shows about 12,000 clones, with approximately 66% occurring only once. Sequencing used PBMCs, obtained before nivolumab (anti-PD-1) treatment. These TCRs come from a person aged 40 to 85 with oral cavity squamous cell carcinoma. The CDR3 runs from the conserved cysteine through the conserved F or W. The D gene is left open where the match is weak. Clone size is stated in some rows and not others, as once, few, many or a class when expanded.

v_gene	abundance	d_gene	j_gene	CDR3nt	CDR3aa
TRBV19	.	.	TRBJ1-2	TGTGCCAGTAGTATGAGGGGAAAGTATGGCTACACCTTC	CASSMRGKYGYTF
TRBV30	.	.	TRBJ2-7	TGTGCCTGGAGTACCGTGGGCTACGAGCAGTACTTC	CAWSTVGYEQYF
TRBV5-3	.	.	TRBJ1-1	TGTGCCAGAAGCTTCCGACAGATGAACACTGAAGCTTTCTTT	CARSFRQMNTEAFF
TRBV2	.	.	TRBJ1-5	TGTGCCAGCAGTGCGGACAGTCAGGGCAATCAGCCCCAGCATTTT	CASSADSQGNQPQHF
TRBV6-5	few	.	TRBJ1-1	TGTGCCAGCAGTTACGGGCGGGGATTTGAAGCTTTCTTT	CASSYGRGFEAFF
TRBV19	few	TRBD1	TRBJ2-2	TGTGCCAGTAGTAAAACAGGGGGCGCGTGGACCGGGGAGCTGTTTTTT	CASSKTGGAWTGELFF
TRBV6-4	.	.	TRBJ2-5	TGTGCCAGCAGTCAAGAGCTAGGGGGAATGGAGACCCAGTACTTC	CASSQELGGMETQYF
TRBV15	.	TRBD1	TRBJ1-5	TGTGCCACCAGCAGAGATTACGGACAGGGGCTCCAGCATTTT	CATSRDYGQGLQHF
TRBV10-3	.	TRBD1	TRBJ2-1	TGTGCCATCAGTGAGGGACAGGGTCTCAACAATGAGCAGTTCTTC	CAISEGQGLNNEQFF
TRBV4-1	.	.	TRBJ1-2	TGCGCCAGCAGCCAAGGACAGGTCTTACAGTATGGCTACACCTTC	CASSQGQVLQYGYTF
TRBV7-3	.	.	TRBJ2-1	TGTGCCAGCAGCTTAGACGGGAGCTCCTACAATGAGCAGTTCTTC	CASSLDGSSYNEQFF
TRBV19	.	.	TRBJ1-3	TGTGCCAGTACCCTCATTCAGGGGCGGGAAAACACCATATATTTT	CASTLIQGRENTIYF
TRBV5-1	.	.	TRBJ1-5	TGCGCCAGCAGCTTGCTAGGGACGGATCAGCCCCAGCATTTT	CASSLLGTDQPQHF
TRBV7-3	.	TRBD2	TRBJ2-1	TGTGCCAGCAGCTTAACGTCTAGCGGGACCAATGAGCAGTTCTTC	CASSLTSSGTNEQFF
TRBV19	.	.	TRBJ2-2	TGTGCCAGTTGGGGAAGCGGCAGGACGGGGGAGCTGTTTTTT	CASWGSGRTGELFF
TRBV15	once	TRBD2	TRBJ2-5	TGTGCCACCAGCAGAGGGGACGGGAGGGAAGAGACCCAGTACTTC	CATSRGDGREETQYF
TRBV18	few	TRBD1	TRBJ1-1	TGTGCCAGCTCACTGGACAGGGGGGGTGACACTGAAGCTTTCTTT	CASSLDRGGDTEAFF
TRBV28	.	.	TRBJ2-1	TGTGCCACCCCGGGGGAGGCCAACAATGAGCAGTTCTTC	CATPGEANNEQFF